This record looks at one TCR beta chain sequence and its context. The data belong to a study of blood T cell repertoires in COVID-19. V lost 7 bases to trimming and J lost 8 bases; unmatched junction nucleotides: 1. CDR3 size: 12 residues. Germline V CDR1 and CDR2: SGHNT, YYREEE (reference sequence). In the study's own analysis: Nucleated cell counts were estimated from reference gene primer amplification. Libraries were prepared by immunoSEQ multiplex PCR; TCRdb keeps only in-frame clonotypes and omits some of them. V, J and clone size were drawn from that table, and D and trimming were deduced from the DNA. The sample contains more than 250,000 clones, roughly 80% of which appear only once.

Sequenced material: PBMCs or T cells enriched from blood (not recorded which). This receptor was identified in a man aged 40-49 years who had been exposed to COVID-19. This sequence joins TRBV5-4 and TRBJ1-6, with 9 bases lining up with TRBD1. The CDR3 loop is CASGQGYSPLHF. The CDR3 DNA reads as TGTGCCAGCGGACAGGGGTATTCACCCCTCCACTTT.